The clone carrying this T cell receptor beta chain was observed a few times. Its antigen is not identified. This sample was taken from a study of blood T cells in healthy people across ages. Whole-study results and caveats: In long-lived donors, naive CD4+ cell counts and diversity exceeded those of aged donors.

Primed by a sample-barcoded 5' primer and a J-beta primer mix, a second PCR proceeded for about 7 to 11 cycles. Via MiXCR, TCRdb re-called the 5' RACE reads, giving one row per CDR3 protein. The data contain 750,000 or so distinct CDR3 sequences, around 25% of them seen just once; the ten biggest clones take up more than 8.5%. CDR1 and CDR2 (germline): DFQATT, SNEGSKA (reference sequence). CDR3 size: 12 residues. Trimming cost V 3 bases and J 5 bases, with 10 bases left between them. Another study also made use of these data, one on T cells of mothers and their children.

The receptor was isolated from a boy aged 5-17 years in good health. The V call is TRBV20-1, the J call TRBJ1-1; no firm D call. The sequencing sample was made of blood. CDR3 coding DNA: TGCAGTGCTAGTGCCACGGGGACTGAAGCTTTCTTT. It encodes CSASATGTEAFF.